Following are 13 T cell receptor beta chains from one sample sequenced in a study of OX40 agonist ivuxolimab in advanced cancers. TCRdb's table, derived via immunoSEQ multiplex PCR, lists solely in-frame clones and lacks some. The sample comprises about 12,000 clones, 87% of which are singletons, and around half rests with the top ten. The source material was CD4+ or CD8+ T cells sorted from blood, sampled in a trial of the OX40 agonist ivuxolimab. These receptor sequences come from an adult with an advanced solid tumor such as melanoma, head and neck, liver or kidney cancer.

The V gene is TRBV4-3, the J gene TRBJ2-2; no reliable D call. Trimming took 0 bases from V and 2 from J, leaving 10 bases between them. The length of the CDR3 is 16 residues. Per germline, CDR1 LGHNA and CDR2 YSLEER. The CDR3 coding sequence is TGCGCCAGCAGCCAAGATGTCAGGCACAACACCGGGGAGCTGTTTTTT. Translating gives CASSQDVRHNTGELFF.

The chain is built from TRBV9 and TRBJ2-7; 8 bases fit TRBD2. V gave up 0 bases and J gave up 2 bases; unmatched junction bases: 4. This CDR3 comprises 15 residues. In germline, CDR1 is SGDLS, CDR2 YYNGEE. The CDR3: CASSVGNSGAYEQYF. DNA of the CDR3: TGTGCCAGCAGCGTAGGAAATAGCGGGGCCTACGAGCAGTACTTC.

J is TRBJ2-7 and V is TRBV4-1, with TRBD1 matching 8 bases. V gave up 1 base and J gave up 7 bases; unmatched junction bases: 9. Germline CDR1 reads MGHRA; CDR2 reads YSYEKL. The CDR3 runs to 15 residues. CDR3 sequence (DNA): TGCGCCAGCAGCCAAGGGGCAGGGGGCCCCGGAGAGCAGTACTTC. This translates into CASSQGAGGPGEQYF.

Here the CDR3 DNA reads TGTGCCAGCAGCTCCCTAGCGGGAGCGCAAGGGGATGAGCAGTTCTTC. The encoded protein is CASSSLAGAQGDEQFF. The chain is built from TRBV7-3 and TRBJ2-1; 10 nucleotides align to TRBD2. Germline CDR1 and CDR2: SGHTA and FQGTGA. The trim removed 4 bases at V and 8 bases at J, leaving 11 bases unmatched. This CDR3 contains 16 residues. Supplemented by reference TRBV7-3 and TRBJ2-1, the full variable domain reads GAGVSQTPSNKVTEKGKYVELRCDPISGHTALYWYRQSLGQGPEFLIYFQGTGAADDSGLPNDRFFAVRPEGSVSTLKIQRTERGDSAVYLCASSSLAGAQGDEQFFGPGTRLTVL.

CDR3 region: CASSVANGAEAFF. The CDR3 region has the DNA TGTGCCAGCAGCGTAGCTAACGGCGCTGAAGCTTTCTTT. V usage is TRBV9 and J usage is TRBJ1-1; no clear D gene. This CDR3 spans 13 amino acids. Germline CDR1 and CDR2: SGDLS and YYNGEE. The V and J ends lost 0 bases and 6 bases respectively, with 9 bases between them.

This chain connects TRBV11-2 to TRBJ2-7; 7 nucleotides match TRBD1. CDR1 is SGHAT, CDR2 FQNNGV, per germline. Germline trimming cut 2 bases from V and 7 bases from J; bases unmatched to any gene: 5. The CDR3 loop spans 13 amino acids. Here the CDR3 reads CASSLYRGREQYF. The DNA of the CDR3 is TGTGCCAGCAGCTTATACAGGGGAAGAGAGCAGTACTTC.

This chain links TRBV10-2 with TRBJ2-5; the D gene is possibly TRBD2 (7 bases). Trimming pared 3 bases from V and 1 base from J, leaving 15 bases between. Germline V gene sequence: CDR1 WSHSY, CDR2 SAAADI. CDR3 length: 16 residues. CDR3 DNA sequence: TGCGCCAGCAGTGATAGGCGGGGGCCCCCCCAAGAGACCCAGTACTTC. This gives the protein CASSDRRGPPQETQYF.

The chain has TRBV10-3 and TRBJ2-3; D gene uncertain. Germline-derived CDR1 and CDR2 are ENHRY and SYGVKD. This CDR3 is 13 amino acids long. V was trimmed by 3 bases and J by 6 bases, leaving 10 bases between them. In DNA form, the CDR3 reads TGTGCCATCAGTGACGGTGCCCCGGATACGCAGTATTTT. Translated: CAISDGAPDTQYF.

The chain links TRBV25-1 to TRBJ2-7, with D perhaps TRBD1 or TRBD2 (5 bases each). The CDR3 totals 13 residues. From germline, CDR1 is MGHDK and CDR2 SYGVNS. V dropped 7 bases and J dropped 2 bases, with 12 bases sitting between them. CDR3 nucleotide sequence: TGTGCCAGCAACCGGGACCCTACCTACGAGCAGTACTTC. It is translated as CASNRDPTYEQYF.

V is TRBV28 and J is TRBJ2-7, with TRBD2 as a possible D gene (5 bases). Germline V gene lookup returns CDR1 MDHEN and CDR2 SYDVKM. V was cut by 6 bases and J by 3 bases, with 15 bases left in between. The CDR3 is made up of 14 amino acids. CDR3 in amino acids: CASRSISGNYEQYF. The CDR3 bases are TGTGCCAGCAGGTCCATTTCCGGGAACTACGAGCAGTACTTC.

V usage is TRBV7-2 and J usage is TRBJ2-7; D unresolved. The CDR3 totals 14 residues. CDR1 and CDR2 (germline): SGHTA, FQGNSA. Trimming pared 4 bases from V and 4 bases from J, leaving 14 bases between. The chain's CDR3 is CASSSVGIPYEQYF. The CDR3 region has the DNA TGTGCCAGCAGCTCAGTTGGGATCCCTTACGAGCAGTACTTC. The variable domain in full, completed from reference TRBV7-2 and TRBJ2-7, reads GAGVSQSPSNKVTEKGKDVELRCDPISGHTALYWYRQSLGQGLEFLIYFQGNSAPDKSGLPSDRFSAERTGGSVSTLTIQRTQQEDSAVYLCASSSVGIPYEQYFGPGTRLTVT.

The CDR3 loop reads CASSQVKSSYEQYF. In DNA, the CDR3 is TGTGCCAGCAGCCAAGTCAAGAGCTCCTACGAGCAGTACTTC. This chain links TRBV4-2 with TRBJ2-7; D remains ambiguous. The CDR3 runs 14 residues. Looked up from germline, CDR1 is LGHNA and CDR2 is YNFKEQ. With 1 base removed from V and 0 bases from J, the gap between germline ends came to 7 bases.

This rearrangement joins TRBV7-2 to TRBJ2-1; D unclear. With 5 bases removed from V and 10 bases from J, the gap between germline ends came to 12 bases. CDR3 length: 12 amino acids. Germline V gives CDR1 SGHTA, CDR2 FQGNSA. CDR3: CASSAHEPEQFF. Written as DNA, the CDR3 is TGTGCCAGCAGCGCGCACGAGCCGGAGCAGTTCTTC. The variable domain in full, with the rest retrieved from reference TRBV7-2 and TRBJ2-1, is GAGVSQSPSNKVTEKGKDVELRCDPISGHTALYWYRQSLGQGLEFLIYFQGNSAPDKSGLPSDRFSAERTGGSVSTLTIQRTQQEDSAVYLCASSAHEPEQFFGPGTRLTVL.